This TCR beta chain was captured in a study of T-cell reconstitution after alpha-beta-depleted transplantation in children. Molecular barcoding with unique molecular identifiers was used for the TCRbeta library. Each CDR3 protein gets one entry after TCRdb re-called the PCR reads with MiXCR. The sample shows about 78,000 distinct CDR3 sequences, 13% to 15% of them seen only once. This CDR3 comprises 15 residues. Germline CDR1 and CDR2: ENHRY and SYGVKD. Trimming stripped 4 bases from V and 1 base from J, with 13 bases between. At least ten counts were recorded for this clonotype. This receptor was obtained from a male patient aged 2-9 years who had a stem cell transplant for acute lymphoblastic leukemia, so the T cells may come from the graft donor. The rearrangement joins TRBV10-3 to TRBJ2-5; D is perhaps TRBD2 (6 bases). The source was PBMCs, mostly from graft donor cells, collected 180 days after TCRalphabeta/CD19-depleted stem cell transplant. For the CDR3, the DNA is TGTGCCATCAGTGGGCGGGACGACACCCAAGAGACCCAGTACTTC. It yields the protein CAISGRDDTQETQYF.